This T cell receptor beta chain was captured by sequencing in a study of blood T cell repertoires in COVID-19. Overall study: Acute and convalescent COVID-19 specimens originated in the United States, Italy and Spain. T cells, B-cell-depleted T cells, or PBMCs provided the cDNA or gDNA that served as material.

Original data processing: From reference gene primer amplification, estimates of nucleated cell counts were derived. Measured with immunoSEQ multiplex PCR; TCRdb has only the in-frame clones, and not every one. V, J and clone size derive from that table, while D and trimming were established from the DNA sequence. The sample includes fewer than 250,000 clones, approximately 90% of them seen just once. V gave up 0 bases and J gave up 0 bases, with 3 bases separating them. The CDR3 spans 14 residues. Per the germline V gene, CDR1 is LGHNA and CDR2 is YSLEER. Patients from Seattle were sampled longitudinally, starting during active infection.

V usage is TRBV4-3 and J usage is TRBJ1-3; D is uncertain. The sequenced sample was peripheral blood. The source is a man aged 25 to 40 with COVID-19, enrolled during active disease. CDR3 protein: CASSQDNSGNTIYF. The CDR3 bases are TGCGCCAGCAGCCAAGATAACTCTGGAAACACCATATATTTT.